Listed below are T cell receptor beta chains from one sample, sequenced in a study of patients and donors after allogeneic stem cell transplantation. TCRdb fed the RT-PCR reads into MiXCR, producing one record per CDR3 protein. The data contain 70,000 to 85,000 distinct CDR3 sequences, approximately 25% of them singletons. Input material: blood, either unsorted or a sorted T cell fraction (not recorded which). These receptors were obtained from a human donor who was either an allogeneic HSCT recipient or a stem cell or donor lymphocyte infusion donor (not recorded which). It is not recorded whose cells these are; they may come from a transplant donor. The CDR3 runs from the conserved cysteine through the conserved F or W. Each record gives: V gene, J gene, clone size, CDR3 protein. Size tells how often a clone was seen (once, few, many) or the class of an expanded clone, and some rows leave it out.

v_call: TRBV9
j_call: TRBJ1-2
clone_size: -
cdr3_aa: CASSPGGSTTYGYTF

v_call: TRBV9
j_call: TRBJ2-3
clone_size: -
cdr3_aa: CASSVEKDTQYF

v_call: TRBV11-2
j_call: TRBJ1-6
clone_size: many
cdr3_aa: CASSLDPRANSPLHF

v_call: TRBV12-3/TRBV12-4
j_call: TRBJ2-4
clone_size: -
cdr3_aa: CASSVGLLIQYF

v_call: TRBV5-1
j_call: TRBJ2-5
clone_size: few
cdr3_aa: CASSTGTGGQETQYF

v_call: TRBV7-2
j_call: TRBJ2-1
clone_size: -
cdr3_aa: CASSPRFSGDEQFF

v_call: TRBV29-1
j_call: TRBJ2-3
clone_size: -
cdr3_aa: CSVEWREGPSTDTQYF

v_call: TRBV20-1
j_call: TRBJ2-7
clone_size: few
cdr3_aa: CSARDGGSFTEQYF

v_call: TRBV7-9
j_call: TRBJ2-5
clone_size: -
cdr3_aa: CASSLVGTTKQETQYF

v_call: TRBV20-1
j_call: TRBJ2-7
clone_size: -
cdr3_aa: CSALKTGSYEQYF

v_call: TRBV4-1
j_call: TRBJ1-6
clone_size: few
cdr3_aa: CASSQIAGAEINSPLHF

v_call: TRBV5-6
j_call: TRBJ2-3
clone_size: -
cdr3_aa: CASSQDSTDTQYF

v_call: TRBV21-1
j_call: TRBJ1-6
clone_size: few
cdr3_aa: CASNMTAKYLNSPLHF

v_call: TRBV24-1
j_call: TRBJ1-5
clone_size: few
cdr3_aa: CATSDRDQPQHF

v_call: TRBV4-1
j_call: TRBJ1-5
clone_size: once
cdr3_aa: CASSQVPGSNSNQPQHF

v_call: TRBV6-6
j_call: TRBJ2-7
clone_size: -
cdr3_aa: CASSPRLAVPYEQYF

v_call: TRBV27
j_call: TRBJ2-3
clone_size: -
cdr3_aa: CASSSGTDTQYF

v_call: TRBV20-1
j_call: TRBJ1-2
clone_size: few
cdr3_aa: CSAVSTNYGYTF

v_call: TRBV11-3
j_call: TRBJ1-4
clone_size: few
cdr3_aa: CASSEKLATNEKLFF

v_call: TRBV6-5
j_call: TRBJ2-1
clone_size: few
cdr3_aa: CASSSGSTSPIYNEQFF

v_call: TRBV7-2
j_call: TRBJ1-5
clone_size: few
cdr3_aa: CASSLAGIIGQPQHF

v_call: TRBV4-1
j_call: TRBJ1-2
clone_size: many
cdr3_aa: CASSQDISYGYTF

v_call: TRBV10-3
j_call: TRBJ2-7
clone_size: -
cdr3_aa: CAISLAGYEQYF

v_call: TRBV6-5
j_call: TRBJ2-7
clone_size: few
cdr3_aa: CASSYGLYEQYF

v_call: TRBV7-3
j_call: TRBJ2-3
clone_size: -
cdr3_aa: CASSLRGWDTQYF

v_call: TRBV20-1
j_call: TRBJ2-7
clone_size: once
cdr3_aa: CSARASTVVYEQYF

v_call: TRBV15
j_call: TRBJ2-1
clone_size: many
cdr3_aa: CATSRDTGSNEQFF

v_call: TRBV30
j_call: TRBJ1-1
clone_size: few
cdr3_aa: CAWSFMDINMNTEAFF

v_call: TRBV2
j_call: TRBJ2-7
clone_size: -
cdr3_aa: CASSVNRESYEQYF

v_call: TRBV7-9
j_call: TRBJ2-1
clone_size: few
cdr3_aa: CASSPNMRETRSYNEQFF

v_call: TRBV5-5
j_call: TRBJ2-5
clone_size: few
cdr3_aa: CASSYDRGETQYF

v_call: TRBV20-1
j_call: TRBJ1-1
clone_size: few
cdr3_aa: CSARRKNTEAFF

v_call: TRBV12-3/TRBV12-4
j_call: TRBJ2-7
clone_size: many
cdr3_aa: CASSLTGWGTSSYEQYF

v_call: TRBV15
j_call: TRBJ2-6
clone_size: -
cdr3_aa: CATSSLGRSSGANVLTF

v_call: TRBV27
j_call: TRBJ1-1
clone_size: -
cdr3_aa: CASSTMGVGDLNTEAFF

v_call: TRBV12-3/TRBV12-4
j_call: TRBJ2-5
clone_size: -
cdr3_aa: CASSFGVAQETQYF

v_call: TRBV13
j_call: TRBJ1-1
clone_size: few
cdr3_aa: CASSLWQMNTEAFF

v_call: TRBV5-1
j_call: TRBJ2-2
clone_size: few
cdr3_aa: CASSLGRAAGELFF

v_call: TRBV18
j_call: TRBJ2-7
clone_size: once
cdr3_aa: CASSLDRVYEQYF

v_call: TRBV12-3/TRBV12-4
j_call: TRBJ1-4
clone_size: -
cdr3_aa: CASSFYRAATNEKLFF

v_call: TRBV10-3
j_call: TRBJ1-4
clone_size: few
cdr3_aa: CAISELRDEKLFF

v_call: TRBV21-1
j_call: TRBJ1-1
clone_size: few
cdr3_aa: CASSKGTENTEAFF

v_call: TRBV20-1
j_call: TRBJ2-7
clone_size: many
cdr3_aa: CSARISGGPHEQYF

v_call: TRBV5-1
j_call: TRBJ1-5
clone_size: many
cdr3_aa: CASSWDVGSQPQHF

v_call: TRBV5-1
j_call: TRBJ1-2
clone_size: -
cdr3_aa: CASSGGATVEGANYGYTF

v_call: TRBV11-2
j_call: TRBJ2-2
clone_size: many
cdr3_aa: CASSFRGDGTGELFF

v_call: TRBV20-1
j_call: TRBJ2-3
clone_size: -
cdr3_aa: CSAKLAALLGTQYF

v_call: TRBV19
j_call: TRBJ1-2
clone_size: -
cdr3_aa: CASSIQETYGYTF

v_call: TRBV12-3/TRBV12-4
j_call: TRBJ2-5
clone_size: -
cdr3_aa: CASRASASQETQYF

v_call: TRBV11-3
j_call: TRBJ2-7
clone_size: -
cdr3_aa: CASRISWGNEQYF